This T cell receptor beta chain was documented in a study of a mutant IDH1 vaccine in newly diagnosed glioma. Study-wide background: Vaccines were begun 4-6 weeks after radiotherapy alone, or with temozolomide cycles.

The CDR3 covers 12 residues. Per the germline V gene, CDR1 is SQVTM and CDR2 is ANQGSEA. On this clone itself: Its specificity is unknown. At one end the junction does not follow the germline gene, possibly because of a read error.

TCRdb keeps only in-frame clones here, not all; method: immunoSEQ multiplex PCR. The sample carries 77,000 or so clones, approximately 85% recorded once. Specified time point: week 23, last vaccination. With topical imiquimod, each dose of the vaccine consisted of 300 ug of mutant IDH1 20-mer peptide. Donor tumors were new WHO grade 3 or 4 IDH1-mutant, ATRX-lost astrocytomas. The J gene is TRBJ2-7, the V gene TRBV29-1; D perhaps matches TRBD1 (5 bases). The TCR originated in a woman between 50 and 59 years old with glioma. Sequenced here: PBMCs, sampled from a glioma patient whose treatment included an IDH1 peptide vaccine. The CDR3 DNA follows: TGCAGCGTTGAAGGACAGCCTTACGGGCAGTACTTC. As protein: CSVEGQPYGQYF.